The present TCR beta chain was sequenced within a study of blood T cell repertoires in COVID-19. Per the study methods: Using reference gene primer amplification, nucleated cell counts were estimated. Method: immunoSEQ multiplex PCR; TCRdb's copy keeps in-frame clones and lacks some. Clone size and the V and J calls come from that table; the DNA yielded D and trimming. The sample lists about 58,000 clones, 88% seen once, with 20% to 25% in the top ten. The sequence was obtained from a woman aged 50 to 60 with active or convalescent COVID-19. The sample was peripheral blood.

The CDR3 sequence: CASSFASGTDTQYF. The DNA of the CDR3 is TGTGCCAGCAGCTTCGCAAGCGGCACAGATACGCAGTATTTT. This chain uses TRBV5-6 with TRBJ2-3; no clear D. The V end lost 2 bases, the J end lost 1 base, and 8 bases lay between the germline ends. Germline lookup yields CDR1 SGHDT and CDR2 YYEEEE. CDR3 length equals 14 residues.